A selection of T cell receptor beta chains follows, all from one sample in a study of beta chain features in type 1 diabetes. Produced via immunoSEQ multiplex PCR; TCRdb's table is partial and in-frame only. The sample gives 200,000 to 300,000 clones, approximately 15% of which show up once; roughly 0.019% is in the top ten. Input material: naive CD4+ T cells from blood. These receptors were collected from a man aged 30 to 45 with type 1 diabetes. Each CDR3 is given with its conserved first and last residue. Fields, in order: V gene, clone size, D gene, J gene, CDR3 protein, CDR3 DNA. The D gene is left open where the match is weak. Clone size is stated in some rows and not others, as once, few, many or a class when expanded.

V: TRBV7-9
size: NA
D: NA
J: TRBJ1-1
CDR3: CASSRQEGEAFF
DNA: TGTGCCAGCAGCCGTCAAGAGGGTGAAGCTTTCTTT

V: TRBV5-6
size: NA
D: NA
J: TRBJ2-1
CDR3: CASSQRGLPTYNEQFF
DNA: TGTGCCAGCTCCCAACGAGGACTCCCTACCTACAATGAGCAGTTCTTC

V: TRBV6-1
size: few
D: NA
J: TRBJ2-1
CDR3: CASSSQPSDNEQFF
DNA: TGTGCCAGCAGTTCACAGCCTTCAGACAATGAGCAGTTCTTC

V: TRBV9
size: NA
D: NA
J: TRBJ1-2
CDR3: CASSLREGLNGYTF
DNA: TGTGCCAGCAGCCTCCGGGAGGGGCTCAATGGCTACACCTTC

V: TRBV5-4
size: NA
D: NA
J: TRBJ2-2
CDR3: CASSPGSTGELFF
DNA: TGTGCCAGCAGCCCCGGGAGCACCGGGGAGCTGTTTTTT

V: TRBV5-1
size: few
D: NA
J: TRBJ2-7
CDR3: CASREADEQYF
DNA: TGCGCCAGCAGAGAGGCTGACGAGCAGTACTTC

V: TRBV5-1
size: NA
D: TRBD1
J: TRBJ1-2
CDR3: CASSSGQGTHGYTF
DNA: TGCGCCAGCAGCTCGGGACAGGGGACACATGGCTACACCTTC

V: TRBV13
size: once
D: NA
J: TRBJ2-5
CDR3: CASSLGRWGTRGTQYF
DNA: TGTGCCAGCAGCTTAGGCCGGTGGGGGACGCGGGGGACCCAGTACTTC

V: TRBV11-2
size: few
D: TRBD2
J: TRBJ2-2
CDR3: CASSYAGGTGELFF
DNA: TGTGCCAGCAGCTACGCGGGGGGAACCGGGGAGCTGTTTTTT

V: TRBV19
size: NA
D: TRBD1
J: TRBJ1-5
CDR3: CASTATGRDGNQPQHF
DNA: TGTGCCAGTACCGCGACAGGGAGAGATGGCAATCAGCCCCAGCATTTT

V: TRBV25-1
size: NA
D: TRBD1
J: TRBJ2-7
CDR3: CASSELKGQGVVYEQYF
DNA: TGTGCCAGCAGTGAATTAAAAGGACAGGGGGTGGTCTACGAGCAGTACTTC

V: TRBV9
size: NA
D: NA
J: TRBJ2-1
CDR3: CASSVSLVRQGGLSNEQFF
DNA: TGTGCCAGCAGCGTTTCCCTTGTTCGACAGGGAGGATTGAGCAATGAGCAGTTCTTC

V: TRBV12-5
size: few
D: NA
J: TRBJ1-2
CDR3: CASGLATRGGNYGYTF
DNA: TGTGCTAGTGGTTTGGCCACCCGTGGGGGGAACTATGGCTACACCTTC

V: TRBV2
size: NA
D: TRBD1
J: TRBJ2-2
CDR3: CASALRGQNGELFF
DNA: TGTGCCAGTGCCCTGAGGGGGCAGAACGGGGAGCTGTTTTTT

V: TRBV29-1
size: few
D: NA
J: TRBJ1-2
CDR3: CSVGFRDYGYTF
DNA: TGCAGCGTTGGGTTCCGGGACTATGGCTACACCTTC

V: TRBV6-6
size: NA
D: NA
J: TRBJ1-2
CDR3: CASSYDYQGGYTF
DNA: TGTGCCAGCAGTTACGATTACCAGGGGGGCTACACCTTC

V: TRBV2
size: NA
D: NA
J: TRBJ2-1
CDR3: CASSPKRTSNEQFF
DNA: TGTGCCAGCAGTCCCAAACGGACAAGCAATGAGCAGTTCTTC

V: TRBV11-3
size: few
D: NA
J: TRBJ2-1
CDR3: CASSLVDRRNEQFF
DNA: TGTGCCAGCAGCTTAGTTGACCGGAGGAATGAGCAGTTCTTC

V: TRBV28
size: NA
D: TRBD2
J: TRBJ2-1
CDR3: CASRSSGSGSYNEQFF
DNA: TGTGCCAGCAGGAGTAGCGGGAGTGGCTCCTACAATGAGCAGTTCTTC

V: TRBV6-6
size: few
D: NA
J: TRBJ1-6
CDR3: CATRIGTLNSPLHF
DNA: TGTGCCACTCGGATCGGGACACTCAATTCACCCCTCCACTTT

V: TRBV7-2
size: few
D: TRBD1
J: TRBJ1-1
CDR3: CASKGGPMNTEAFF
DNA: TGTGCCAGCAAAGGGGGCCCAATGAACACTGAAGCTTTCTTT

V: TRBV4-1
size: few
D: NA
J: TRBJ2-5
CDR3: CASSQLNWYQETQYF
DNA: TGCGCCAGCAGCCAGTTGAACTGGTACCAAGAGACCCAGTACTTC